This TCR beta chain was retrieved from a study of spatial heterogeneity in lung cancer (dated by TCRdb to about 2019). About the full investigation: Beta-chain transcripts were consistently detected in greater numbers than alpha-chain transcripts, which likely reflected higher beta-chain transcript abundance. In the raw uncorrected reads, each unique combination of TCR and UMI appeared more than ten times on average. TCR alpha and beta repertoires were quantitatively compared across multiple tumor regions, matched nontumor lung and blood in non-small cell lung cancer. At surgery, hundreds of tumor regions, 64 matched nontumor lung samples and 56 PBMC samples were TCR-sequenced for both alpha and beta chains. Nonsynonymous mutation counts, determined by whole-exome sequencing of tumor tissue, were related to TCR repertoire features. Summary of the overall study and its limitations: Confirming at a functional level the hypothesis that regional TCRs recognize regional mutations was considered to require additional single-cell paired TCR alpha and beta sequencing. Ubiquitous expanded tumor TCRs showed up in blood more often at tumor resection than at routine follow-up.

CDR1 and CDR2 are drawn from the germline V gene: SGHTA, FQGNSA. Spanning cysteine to phenylalanine, the CDR3 consists of 16 amino acids. Only the CDR3 DNA is retained, 48 bases long and in frame from the first base. Trimming takes 2 bases from V and 0 bases from J, and the germline ends sit 14 bases apart. Receptors were amplified or captured by 5' RACE. Sequencing used a NextSeq 500. In the TCR library protocol, a unique molecular identifier was attached to each TCR cDNA molecule so that PCR and sequencing errors could be corrected. The published analysis was carried out like this. TCR identification, UMI-based error correction and CDR3 extraction were performed with Decombinator tools. Expanded TCRs were defined as those above a frequency of 2 per 1,000, corresponding to the top 1% of the tumor frequency distribution. Each repertoire was subsampled 100 times to 5,000 TCRs, after which Renyi diversity was computed with the R vegan package. CDR3 similarity networks were built from amino acid triplet string-kernel similarity, connecting CDR3s with pairwise similarity above 0.82. Clones were called with MiXCR by TCRdb after fastp trimmed the public reads at Q25, and only in-frame beta chains were retained. CDR3 protein duplicates are merged, each entry listing the most common genes and DNA. The V and J calls were not made by the authors but by TCRdb's processing. The sample table contains about 14,000 distinct CDR3 sequences; only one count was recorded for 10% to 12% of them. Around 34% of the sample is taken by the ten largest.

The sample's time point label, in plain terms: sample taken at primary tumor resection. TCR sequencing used whole RNA extracted from tumor and nontumor lung tissue, or from cryopreserved PBMC samples, without cell sorting. Donors were some 70 patients with early-stage, untreated non-small cell lung cancer from the lung TRACERx cohort. A patient was chosen for TCR sequencing only when enough RNA was available from at least two tumor regions. The sample holds many counts of this clonotype. The antigen this receptor binds is unknown. There are no base qualities to consult, and no much larger clone falls within one base.

The sample was PBMCs, taken at surgery. Recombination linked TRBV7-2 to TRBJ2-7; TRBD1 might be the D gene, on 6 matching bases. The TCR sequence derives from a female donor with early-stage non-small cell lung cancer. The nucleotide sequence reads TGTGCCAGCAGCTTAACAGGACGGGACACCTCCTACGAGCAGTACTTC. Translated, this is CASSLTGRDTSYEQYF.